Below, one TCR beta chain is given with its context. This sample was included in a study of OX40 agonist ivuxolimab in advanced cancers. TCRdb's table, derived via immunoSEQ multiplex PCR, lists solely in-frame clones and lacks some. The table shows around 100,000 clones, with approximately 94% occurring only once. CDR1 and CDR2 (germline): MNHEY, SVGAGI. The CDR3 length is 15 residues. The germline V and J ends were trimmed by 6 bases and 4 bases, with 16 bases remaining between them. The receptor was isolated from an adult with an advanced solid tumor such as melanoma, head and neck, liver or kidney cancer. The sequencing used CD4+ or CD8+ T cells sorted from blood, collected in a trial of the OX40 agonist ivuxolimab. The V gene is TRBV6-5, the J gene TRBJ1-3, with TRBD1 as a possible D gene (5 bases). The CDR3 region has the DNA TGTGCCAGCAGCATGACAGAGCACCCAGGAAACACCATATATTTT. The encoded protein is CASSMTEHPGNTIYF.